What follows are 18 T cell receptor beta chains derived from one specimen sequenced in a study of CD8+ T cells in alopecia areata (dated by TCRdb to between 2017 and 2018). Receptors were amplified or captured by the immunoSEQ multiplex PCR assay. RNA was extracted from all samples and reverse transcribed into cDNA, which served as template for TCR sequencing. Held by TCRdb, this immuneACCESS table contains in-frame sequences only and omits some clones. Under half of the omission traces to an unresolved V gene where checked; the cause of the rest is unknown. The sample includes around 300,000 clones, with 60% observed a single time. The ten largest clones capture more than 0.85% of the sample. Reading the label with the study, this specimen's treatment or condition is: oral pan-JAK inhibitor, 5-10 mg twice daily. This material consisted of CD4+ T cells sorted from blood, taken around week 54, from a patient treated with tofacitinib. The receptors derive from a human donor with alopecia areata.

This chain connects TRBV5-6 to TRBJ1-5, with D unclear. This CDR3 spans 12 amino acids. Germline V CDR1 and CDR2: SGHDT, YYEEEE. V dropped 3 bases and J dropped 7 bases, with 8 bases sitting between them. CDR3 DNA: TGTGCCAGCAGCTCAAGGGTCCAGCCCCAGCATTTT. Translating gives CASSSRVQPQHF.

This clone appeared once. V is TRBV19 and J is TRBJ2-5, with D possibly matching TRBD1 (6 bases). This CDR3 comprises 16 residues. V gave up 4 bases and J gave up 5 bases, with 20 bases separating them. Per the germline V gene, CDR1 is LNHDA and CDR2 is SQIVND (reference sequence). In DNA, the CDR3 is TGTGCCAGTAGTACCTACTCCGGGACAATCGATGAGACCCAGTACTTC. Residues: CASSTYSGTIDETQYF.

The chain uses TRBV5-1 and TRBJ2-1, with 7 bases that match TRBD1. There are 15 residues in the CDR3. Germline loops: CDR1 SGHRS, CDR2 YFSETQ. With V trimmed by 0 bases and J by 4 bases, 4 bases remained unmatched. The CDR3 is CASSLDGTEYNEQFF. The CDR3 DNA follows: TGCGCCAGCAGCTTGGATGGGACAGAATACAATGAGCAGTTCTTC. Using reference TRBV5-1 and TRBJ2-1 for the parts outside the CDR3, the full variable domain is KAGVTQTPRYLIKTRGQQVTLSCSPISGHRSVSWYQQTPGQGLQFLFEYFSETQRNKGNFPGRFSGRQFSNSRSEMNVSTLELGDSALYLCASSLDGTEYNEQFFGPGTRLTVL.

This clone has more than one count but fewer than ten. The chain combines TRBV6-6 with TRBJ2-7, with TRBD1 matching 8 bases. With 4 bases clipped from V and 6 bases from J, the junction kept 2 bases outside the gene matches. Per germline, CDR1 MNHNY and CDR2 SVGAGI (reference sequence). The CDR3 is 12 amino acids. The CDR3 sequence: CASSSTGGEQYF. The CDR3 bases are TGTGCCAGCAGTTCCACAGGGGGCGAGCAGTACTTC.

This clone has just one count. This chain uses TRBV5-1 with TRBJ2-5, with D uncertain. Germline assignment: CDR1 SGHRS and CDR2 YFSETQ. This CDR3 has 13 amino acids. The V end was cut by 0 bases, the J end by 2 bases, with 5 bases between. CDR3 DNA sequence: TGCGCCAGCAGCTTGGTTAATCAAGAGACCCAGTACTTC. Protein product: CASSLVNQETQYF. The full variable domain, completed using reference TRBV5-1 and TRBJ2-5, is KAGVTQTPRYLIKTRGQQVTLSCSPISGHRSVSWYQQTPGQGLQFLFEYFSETQRNKGNFPGRFSGRQFSNSRSEMNVSTLELGDSALYLCASSLVNQETQYFGPGTRLLVL.

CDR3: CASRKTGHYEQYF. Here the CDR3 DNA reads TGTGCCAGCAGGAAAACAGGGCACTACGAGCAGTACTTC. The rearrangement links TRBV6-5 to TRBJ2-7, with D maybe TRBD1 (6 bases). This CDR3 is built from 13 residues. Trimming removed 6 bases at V and 3 bases at J, with 12 bases between. Looked up from germline, CDR1 is MNHEY and CDR2 is SVGAGI.

This clone showed up just once. The CDR3 bases are TGCGCCAGCAGCCAAGCGGGCACAGGGAGATACCAAGAGACCCAGTACTTC. Residues: CASSQAGTGRYQETQYF. V usage is TRBV4-1 and J usage is TRBJ2-5; D is perhaps TRBD1 (6 bases). The germline gives CDR1 MGHRA, CDR2 YSYEKL. CDR3 length equals 17 residues. V lost 1 base to trimming and J lost 0 bases, with 15 bases between them.

V gene TRBV30 combines with J gene TRBJ1-2; D is undetermined. The CDR3 covers 10 residues. Germline V gene sequence: CDR1 GTSNPN, CDR2 SVGIG (reference sequence). Trimming stripped 6 bases from V and 7 bases from J, with 9 bases between. The DNA for the CDR3 is TGTGCCTGCGCAGTTGGTGGCTACACCTTC. It specifies CACAVGGYTF.

The chain carries TRBV5-1 and TRBJ2-2, with TRBD1 identical over 9 bases. The V segment lost 4 bases and the J segment 5 bases; nucleotides outside the gene matches: 3. Germline CDR1 and CDR2: SGHRS and YFSETQ. This CDR3 comprises 14 residues. CDR3 in amino acids: CASSGQGRTGELFF. In DNA form, the CDR3 reads TGCGCCAGCAGCGGACAGGGGAGGACCGGGGAGCTGTTTTTT.

This clone has more than one count but fewer than ten. The chain combines TRBV19 with TRBJ2-7; 8 positions match TRBD1. V was pared by 5 bases and J by 6 bases, with 6 bases of the junction left unmatched. Germline CDR1 is LNHDA and CDR2 is SQIVND (reference sequence). There are 13 residues in the CDR3. CDR3 region: CASSPQTGAEQYF. CDR3 bases: TGTGCCAGTAGTCCCCAGACAGGGGCCGAGCAGTACTTC.

The chain has TRBV5-1 and TRBJ2-3, with D unresolved. CDR1 is SGHRS, CDR2 YFSETQ, per germline. The CDR3 has 14 amino acids. V was shortened by 0 bases and J by 4 bases, with 9 bases between the two germline ends. The CDR3 region is CASSLEGPADTQYF. The CDR3, as DNA: TGCGCCAGCAGCTTGGAAGGTCCCGCAGATACGCAGTATTTT.

The rearrangement uses TRBV2 and TRBJ2-7, with 7 bases identical to TRBD1. This CDR3 has 12 residues. Germline CDR1 and CDR2: SNHLY and FYNNEI. The V segment lost 10 bases and the J segment 7 bases; nucleotides outside the gene matches: 10. CDR3 residues: CAKSTGLGEQYF. The CDR3 nucleotides read TGTGCCAAGTCGACAGGGTTGGGGGAGCAGTACTTC. The full variable domain, completed using reference TRBV2 and TRBJ2-7, is EPEVTQTPSHQVTQMGQEVILRCVPISNHLYFYWYRQILGQKVEFLVSFYNNEISEKSEIFDDQFSVERPDGSNFTLKIRSTKLEDSAMYFCAKSTGLGEQYFGPGTRLTVT.

This chain uses TRBV6-6 with TRBJ2-7, with 9 bases identical to TRBD2. Germline CDR1 reads MNHNY; CDR2 reads SVGAGI (reference sequence). The CDR3 is made up of 16 amino acids. With 5 bases clipped from V and 6 bases from J, the junction kept 14 bases outside the gene matches. CDR3 in DNA: TGTGCCAGCAGTCCTCCGGGGACTAGCCGTTCGTCCGAGCAGTACTTC. It is translated as CASSPPGTSRSSEQYF.

The rearrangement uses TRBV7-9 and TRBJ2-3, with TRBD2 matching over 15 bases. Germline V lookup: CDR1 SEHNR, CDR2 FQNEAQ (reference sequence). V shed 5 bases, J shed 7 bases, and the junction held 4 bases outside the gene matches. The CDR3 length is 15 residues. DNA for the CDR3: TGTGCCAGCAGCCTCGGGACTAGCGGGGGGAATACGCAGTATTTT. It is translated as CASSLGTSGGNTQYF. The complete variable domain, with remaining parts taken from reference TRBV7-9 and TRBJ2-3, reads DTGVSQNPRHKITKRGQNVTFRCDPISEHNRLYWYRQTLGQGPEFLTYFQNEAQLEKSRLLSDRFSAERPKGSFSTLEIQRTEQGDSAMYLCASSLGTSGGNTQYFGPGTRLTVL.

The sample holds a few counts of this clone. The chain has TRBV28 and TRBJ2-6; D gene ambiguous. The CDR3 sequence is 16 residues long. Germline CDR1 reads MDHEN; CDR2 reads SYDVKM. The ends were cut back, 2 bases at V and 4 bases at J, with 12 bases in the middle. CDR3 sequence (DNA): TGTGCCAGCAGTTTACCCATTATGGGGGGGGCCAACGTCCTGACTTTC. Amino acid sequence: CASSLPIMGGANVLTF.

This clone is a singleton in its sample. The rearrangement links TRBV30 to TRBJ2-3, with D unclear. V shed 0 bases and J shed 8 bases, with 9 bases lying between them. CDR1 is GTSNPN, CDR2 SVGIG, per germline (reference sequence). The CDR3 has 12 amino acids. CDR3 nucleotides: TGTGCCTGGAGTGTACAGTCCGGTACGCAGTATTTT. This encodes CAWSVQSGTQYF.

The gene calls are TRBV29-1 and TRBJ2-7, with TRBD2 matching over 9 bases. Unmatched junction bases numbered 7, after V lost 3 bases and J lost 1 base. The CDR3 is 15 residues long. Germline CDR1 reads SQVTM; CDR2 reads ANQGSEA. CDR3: CSVEGLAIGSYEQYF. The CDR3 coding sequence is TGCAGCGTTGAGGGACTAGCTATCGGGTCCTACGAGCAGTACTTC.

The V gene is TRBV2, the J gene TRBJ2-3, with a tentative D call TRBD2 (6 bases). The germline V gene encodes CDR1 SNHLY and CDR2 FYNNEI. Deletions cut 10 bases from V and 6 bases from J, with 17 bases between. The CDR3 is 13 residues long. CDR3 bases: TGTGCCAACCTAGCGCCCGGGGTTGATACGCAGTATTTT. Translated: CANLAPGVDTQYF.